This TCR beta chain came from a study of blood T cell repertoires in COVID-19. About the study: The cDNA or gDNA used as material had been derived from T cells, B-cell-depleted T cells, or PBMCs.

Clones were sequenced by immunoSEQ multiplex PCR, and TCRdb holds only the in-frame ones, with some missing. The table includes about 300,000 clones, approximately 82% detected once. Germline V lookup: CDR1 SEHNR, CDR2 FQNEAQ (reference sequence). V lost 7 bases and J lost 4; bases outside the gene matches: 13. The CDR3 runs to 17 residues. V gene TRBV7-9 combines with J gene TRBJ2-6; 7 nucleotides line up with TRBD1. The source of this sequence is a woman in her 50s with acute or convalescent COVID-19. Specimen: peripheral blood. The CDR3 nucleotides read TGTGCCAGCATTCTAGTCGAGGGGGCGTCGGGGGCCAACGTCCTGACTTTC. Translated, it gives CASILVEGASGANVLTF.